These 2 T cell receptor beta chains originate from one sample sequenced in a study of shared clonotypes between healthy human individuals. Clones were sequenced by immunoSEQ multiplex PCR, and TCRdb holds only the in-frame ones, with some missing. Seen here are about 92,000 clones, 68% observed once, and the top ten hold around half. The sample was memory CD8+ T cells sorted from blood. Indicated subset: CD45RO+ cells pooled with CCR7-negative TemRA cells. The origin of the receptors is a man younger than 40 in good health.

In its sample, this clone was seen many times. The rearrangement links TRBV25-1 to TRBJ2-1; weak D call: TRBD2 (5 bases). From germline, CDR1 is MGHDK and CDR2 SYGVNS. This CDR3 spans 16 amino acids. The V end was cut by 5 bases, the J end by 6 bases, with 20 bases between. The CDR3 DNA reads as TGTGCCAGCAGTCCGAAACGGGATTACGTGGTCAATGAGCAGTTCTTC. Translation: CASSPKRDYVVNEQFF.

This clone was seen more than once but under ten times. The CDR3 coding sequence is TGCAGCGGGATAGGCCCGGGAGGTAGTAATGAGCAGTTCTTC. It yields the protein CSGIGPGGSNEQFF. The rearrangement links TRBV29-1 to TRBJ2-1; 7 nucleotides align to TRBD2. CDR1 SQVTM and CDR2 ANQGSEA come from the germline V gene. The length of the CDR3 is 14 residues. J was trimmed by 7 bases and V by 7 bases; bases with no gene match: 13.